The 2 T cell receptor beta chains below were found in one sample sequenced in a study of T cells in Graves' hyperthyroidism and ophthalmopathy. Researchers took RNA transcripts and amplified the TCR beta CDR3 regions from them. During a first-round RT-PCR of the TCR CDR3, the HTBI primer set was used. MiXCR, applied by TCRdb to the multiplex PCR reads, yields one record per CDR3 protein. The sample contains over 45,000 distinct CDR3 sequences, approximately 50% of which appear only once. Sequencing was carried out using blood. Every receptor here comes from a woman in her twenties or thirties with Graves' ophthalmopathy.

This chain joins TRBV20-1 and TRBJ1-5; 9 bases agree with TRBD1. CDR3 length: 18 residues. V lost 0 bases and J lost 0; bases outside the gene matches: 9. The germline V gene encodes CDR1 DFQATT and CDR2 SNEGSKA (reference sequence). CDR3 in amino acids: CSARDQTGGIRSNQPQHF. CDR3 sequence (DNA): TGCAGTGCTAGAGATCAAACAGGGGGCATACGTAGCAATCAGCCCCAGCATTTT.

This clonotype has ten or more counts. CDR3 DNA: TGCAGTGCTAGGGCCGACAGGGAAGCTTTCTTT. Translating gives CSARADREAFF. The chain is built from TRBV20-1 and TRBJ1-1; the D gene is possibly TRBD1 (6 bases). The CDR3 consists of 11 residues. V lost 3 bases to trimming and J lost 8 bases, with 10 bases between them. Germline CDR1 DFQATT, CDR2 SNEGSKA (reference sequence).